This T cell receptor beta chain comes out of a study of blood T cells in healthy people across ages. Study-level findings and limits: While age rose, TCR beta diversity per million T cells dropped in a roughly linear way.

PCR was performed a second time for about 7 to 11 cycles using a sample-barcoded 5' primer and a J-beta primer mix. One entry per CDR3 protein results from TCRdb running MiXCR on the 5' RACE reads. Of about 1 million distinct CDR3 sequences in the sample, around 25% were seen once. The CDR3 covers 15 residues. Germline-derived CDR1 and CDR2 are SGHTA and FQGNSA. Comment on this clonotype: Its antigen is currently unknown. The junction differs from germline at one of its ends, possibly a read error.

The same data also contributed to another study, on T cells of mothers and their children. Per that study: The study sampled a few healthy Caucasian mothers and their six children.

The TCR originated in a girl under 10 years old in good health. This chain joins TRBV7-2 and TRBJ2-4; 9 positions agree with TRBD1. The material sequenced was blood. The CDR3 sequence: CASSFDLLGQGASDF. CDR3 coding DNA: TGTGCCAGCAGCTTCGACCTCCTGGGACAGGGTGCATCAGACTTC.